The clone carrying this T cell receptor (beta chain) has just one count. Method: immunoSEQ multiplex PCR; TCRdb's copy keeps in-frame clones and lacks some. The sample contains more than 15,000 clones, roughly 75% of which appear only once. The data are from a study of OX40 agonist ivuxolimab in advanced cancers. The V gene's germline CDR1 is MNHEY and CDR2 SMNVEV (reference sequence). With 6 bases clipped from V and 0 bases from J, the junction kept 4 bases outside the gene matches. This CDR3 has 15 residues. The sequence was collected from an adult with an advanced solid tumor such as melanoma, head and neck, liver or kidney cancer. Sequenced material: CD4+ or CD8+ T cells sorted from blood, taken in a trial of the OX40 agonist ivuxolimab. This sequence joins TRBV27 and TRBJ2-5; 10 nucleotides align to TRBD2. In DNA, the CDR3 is TGTGCCAGCAGGGGGACTAGCGAGTACCAAGAGACCCAGTACTTC. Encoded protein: CASRGTSEYQETQYF.